This T cell receptor (beta chain) stems from a study of regulatory T cells in long-lasting Graves disease. Building of the TCR beta libraries involved iRepertoire HTBI primers and Arm-PCR of CDR3 regions. TCRdb itself ran the multiplex PCR reads through MiXCR, one entry per CDR3 protein. The sample has more than 350,000 distinct CDR3 sequences, 14% to 15% seen once. Germline V CDR1 and CDR2: MNHEY, SVGAGI. V shed 3 bases and J shed 7 bases, with 15 bases lying between them. The CDR3 is 14 amino acids. With regard to this clonotype: This may be a read error, as it is one base from a much larger clone. The conserved closing phenylalanine or tryptophan is absent in this CDR3, likely reflecting a read error.

Noted time point: newly diagnosed GD, antithyroid drugs for less than 3 months. The TCR library was prepared using RNA isolated from PBMCs. This sample also belongs to another study, concerning T cells in Graves' hyperthyroidism and ophthalmopathy.

Sequences were derived from peripheral blood mononuclear cells (PBMCs), sampled at new diagnosis, from a patient treated with antithyroid drugs. This sequence originates from a young woman with Graves disease. This sequence joins TRBV6-5 and TRBJ1-1; D is perhaps TRBD1 (5 bases). For the CDR3, the DNA is TGTGCCAGCAGTTATCTGCCGGGACCCGGTGAAGCTTTCCTT. Translated, it gives CASSYLPGPGEAFL.